This T cell receptor beta chain was identified in a study of tumor-infiltrating lymphocytes in primary liver carcinoma. Study observations and caveats: Detection in all five tumor regions applied to only about 8-25% of top clones.

TCR beta cDNA came from around 500 ng total RNA, primed with a constant-region primer. ARM-PCR was slightly modified, and three nested multiplex PCR rounds with it gave rise to the TCR beta libraries. One entry per CDR3 protein, called by TCRdb with MiXCR from the multiplex PCR reads. Of around 70,000 distinct CDR3 sequences in the sample, roughly 69% were seen once. This clonotype was observed at least ten times. What it binds is unknown. Co-extracted RNA and DNA came from roughly 20-30 mg of unsorted bulk tissue. Sequenced input: liver tumor tissue from sampling region 4. Subset described: tumor region T4, right-lateral pole. This sequence was found in a man in his forties or fifties with primary liver carcinoma and hepatitis B virus infection.

Here the CDR3 reads CSVGVGQGFHEQYF. CDR3 nucleotide sequence: TGCAGCGTTGGAGTGGGACAGGGTTTCCACGAGCAGTACTTC. The chain recombines TRBV29-1 with TRBJ2-7; 9 bases map to TRBD1. This CDR3 region has 14 residues. Germline V gives CDR1 SQVTM, CDR2 ANQGSEA. V shed 4 bases and J 5 bases; nucleotides not matched to a gene: 9.